A selection of T cell receptor beta chains follows, all from one sample in a study of T cell responses to AZD1222 COVID-19 vaccine. TCRdb keeps only in-frame clones here, not all; method: immunoSEQ multiplex PCR. The table lists some 150,000 clones, around 89% of them singletons, with about 16% in the top ten. The sequencing here drew on peripheral blood, taken on day 0 of AZD1222 vaccination. Receptor source: an adult in good health. The CDR3 runs from the conserved cysteine through the conserved F or W. Each record gives: J gene, clone size, V gene, D gene, CDR3 DNA, CDR3 protein. A D gene is named only where the DNA matches it firmly. Size values are once, few and many counts, or a class for expanded clones, and some rows have none.

TRBJ1-2	-	TRBV5-1	-	TGCGCCAGCAGCTTGGCCGGGAAAGGGGATTATGGCTACACCTTC	CASSLAGKGDYGYTF
TRBJ2-2	-	TRBV18	TRBD2	TGTGCCAGCTCACCACAGCTAGCGGGTAACACCGGGGAGCTGTTTTTT	CASSPQLAGNTGELFF
TRBJ1-4	once	TRBV3-1/TRBV3-2	-	TGTGCCAGCAGCCTACGGACAGCAACTAATGAAAAACTGTTTTTT	CASSLRTATNEKLFF
TRBJ2-7	-	TRBV6-5	TRBD1	TGTGCCAGCACGTCGACCGGGACAGGCTCCTACGAGCAGTACTTC	CASTSTGTGSYEQYF
TRBJ1-1	-	TRBV19	-	TGTGCCAGTAGTCCGCAGGCCCACCGCGGCACTGAAGCTTTCTTT	CASSPQAHRGTEAFF
TRBJ1-4	once	TRBV15	-	TGTGCCACCAGCAGAGGGGCGCCAACTAATGAAAAACTGTTTTTT	CATSRGAPTNEKLFF
TRBJ1-5	-	TRBV2	-	TGTGCCAGCAGTGGCCCCGGAGATAGGAGCAATCAGCCCCAGCATTTT	CASSGPGDRSNQPQHF
TRBJ2-5	-	TRBV2	TRBD1	TGTGCCAGCAGTGACATCCAGGGGGCCCGGGGCGCCCAGTACTTC	CASSDIQGARGAQYF
TRBJ1-1	-	TRBV18	-	TGTGCCAGCTCCCCCGACCGGACAGTGGCTTTCTTT	CASSPDRTVAFF
TRBJ2-7	once	TRBV20-1	-	TGCAGTGCTAGTGTTGACAGGCCCCCCTACGAGCAGTACTTC	CSASVDRPPYEQYF
TRBJ2-3	-	TRBV11-2	TRBD2	TGTGCCAGCAGCCCCAGGGTAGCGGGGAGCACAGATACGCAGTATTTT	CASSPRVAGSTDTQYF
TRBJ1-5	-	TRBV29-1	-	TGCAGCGTTGGAGATAGCAATCAGCCCCAGCATTTT	CSVGDSNQPQHF
TRBJ2-1	-	TRBV9	TRBD2	TGTGCCAGCACCTCCAGCGGGGGATACAATGAGCAGTTCTTC	CASTSSGGYNEQFF
TRBJ1-4	-	TRBV7-9	TRBD1	TGTGCCAGCAGCACGGGACAGGGCTATGAAAAACTGTTTTTT	CASSTGQGYEKLFF
TRBJ2-5	-	TRBV7-2	-	TGTGCCAGCACCGGTCATACAGGGACCCAAGAGACCCAGTACTTC	CASTGHTGTQETQYF
TRBJ2-2	many	TRBV24-1	TRBD1	TGTGCCACCAGGGGACAGGGGGCGGTCGGGGAGCTGTTTTTT	CATRGQGAVGELFF
TRBJ1-1	many	TRBV3-1/TRBV3-2	TRBD1	TGTGCCAGCAGCGCCCGACAGGGTATCCCCGAAGCTTTCTTT	CASSARQGIPEAFF
TRBJ1-4	-	TRBV4-2	-	TGTGCCAGCAGCCAAGAAGTAGCAGGACCAGTACTTAATGAAAAACTGTTTTTT	CASSQEVAGPVLNEKLFF
TRBJ2-7	-	TRBV7-8	-	TGTGCCAGCAGCCCCGCTTACGAGCAGTACTTC	CASSPAYEQYF
TRBJ2-1	-	TRBV3-1/TRBV3-2	-	TGTGCCAGCAGCCAAGAATGGCGGGACTCCTACAATGAGCAGTTCTTC	CASSQEWRDSYNEQFF
TRBJ1-5	-	TRBV19	-	TGTGCCAGTAGTATCCCTCACAAAAATAGCAATCAGCCCCAGCATTTT	CASSIPHKNSNQPQHF
TRBJ1-6	-	TRBV11-2	-	TGTGCCAGCAGCCGGGACCTCAAAAATTCACCCCTCCACTTT	CASSRDLKNSPLHF
TRBJ1-2	once	TRBV5-1	-	TGCGCCAGCAGCTTTGACAAGTCATATGGCTACACCTTC	CASSFDKSYGYTF
TRBJ1-1	few	TRBV6-2/TRBV6-3	-	TGTGCCAGCAGTTACGCATCCTTGAACACTGAAGCTTTCTTT	CASSYASLNTEAFF
TRBJ2-7	once	TRBV5-6	-	TGTGCCAGCAGCTTAGGGCAGGACCCTTACGAGCAGTACTTC	CASSLGQDPYEQYF
TRBJ1-6	-	TRBV6-6	-	TGTGCCAGCAACATACAGGGAAGCTCACCCCTCCACTTT	CASNIQGSSPLHF
TRBJ1-1	-	TRBV27	TRBD1	TGTGCCAGCAGTCCGGGACAGATCACTGAAGCTTTCTTT	CASSPGQITEAFF
TRBJ2-7	-	TRBV11-1	-	TGTGCCAGCAGCCCGGGACCCGCCTACGAGCAGTACTTC	CASSPGPAYEQYF
TRBJ2-1	-	TRBV24-1	-	TGTGCCACCAGTGATTCTGCGGGGAGGGGGGGTAGCTCCTACAATGAGCAGTTCTTC	CATSDSAGRGGSSYNEQFF
TRBJ2-7	-	TRBV25-1	TRBD2	TGTGCCAGCAGTTCCCCCGGGGGGATCTACGAGCAGTACTTC	CASSSPGGIYEQYF
TRBJ1-1	once	TRBV7-2	TRBD1	TGTGCCAGCAGCTTGGGGAGTGGCAGGGGGGGCACTGAAGCTTTCTTT	CASSLGSGRGGTEAFF
TRBJ1-6	once	TRBV4-1	-	TGCGCCAGCAGCCGACAAACAGGGAGTGATTCACCCCTCCACTTT	CASSRQTGSDSPLHF
TRBJ2-7	-	TRBV6-5	-	TGTGCCAGCAGTTCCACCCTGGGGGGGCGCTACGAGCAGTACTTC	CASSSTLGGRYEQYF
TRBJ1-5	-	TRBV18	TRBD1	TGTGCCAGCTCACCAGTCCCGCAGGGGGGTCAGCCCCAGCATTTT	CASSPVPQGGQPQHF
TRBJ2-7	-	TRBV6-5	-	TGTGCCAGCAGCCCCGGGGGTTTATCCTACGAGCAGTACTTC	CASSPGGLSYEQYF
TRBJ1-5	-	TRBV18	-	TGTGCCAGCTCACCAGGGTCGGATCAGCCCCAGCATTTT	CASSPGSDQPQHF
TRBJ1-6	-	TRBV5-1	-	TGCGCCAGCAGCTACGGGTCCCCCGATTCACCCCTCCACTTT	CASSYGSPDSPLHF